A single count supports the clone carrying this T cell receptor beta chain. The junction had 11 bases not matched to a gene; V was cut back by 6 bases and J by 3 bases. The germline CDR1 and CDR2 sequences are MNHNY and SVGAGI (reference sequence). This CDR3 is built from 16 residues. The sample comes from a study of technical replicates of blood from a few donors. Assay used: immunoSEQ multiplex PCR; TCRdb lists only in-frame clones, some missing. The sample shows about 75,000 clones, 97% of them seen only once. The sample consisted of T cells isolated from PBMCs. The J gene is TRBJ1-5, the V gene TRBV6-6; TRBD1 matches at 7 bases. This receptor was taken from a human donor in good health. The CDR3: CASSRQGPTFNQPQHF. The DNA of the CDR3 is TGTGCCAGCAGCCGACAGGGTCCAACCTTCAATCAGCCCCAGCATTTT.